The source of this T cell receptor (beta chain) is a study of T cell responses to AZD1222 COVID-19 vaccine (dated by TCRdb to 2020 to 2023). In the study overall: TCR sequencing covered some 250 trial participants: 200 to 220 given two doses of AZD1222 and 26 given two doses of MenACWY control vaccine. Trial participants were enrolled by age into subgroups of 18-55, 56-69 and 70-plus years, and 148, 28 and 57 TCR-sequenced participants, respectively, were included in these subgroups. Broad study findings and their caveats: Vaccine-associated CD4 TCRs spanned the whole spike protein, with dominant responses in regions 160-218 and 743-854. Conclusions about previously exposed vaccinees are limited because only 5 or 6 AZD1222 recipients were SARS-CoV-2 seropositive at baseline. Because no samples from the day 14 peak response were available, repertoires could be characterized only after the peak T cell response. In the small 56-69-year group, the increase in depth fell short of significance, most likely because of low power. Nearly half of unique spike-specific TCRs reportedly recognized epitopes outside regions mutated in the B.1.351 and B.1.1.7 variants. Spike-specific TCR breadth and depth rose significantly after two AZD1222 doses compared with day 0 and with MenACWY recipients. Most participants were white British and females outnumbered males, and the authors suggested that clonal diversity may have been underestimated.

The CDR3 regions of human TCRbeta chains were subjected to immunosequencing. The source study handled its data this way. Repertoire TCRs were checked for matches against a reference library of SARS-CoV-2-specific TCRs that had been generated using the MIRA antigen-specificity platform. Breadth was defined as the fraction of unique TCRs that were SARS-CoV-2-associated, and depth was defined as the fraction of total T cells that were SARS-CoV-2-associated. Using the MIRA data, every spike-specific TCR was mapped to the spike region that the TCR reacted to and assigned to either a CD4 or a CD8 class. Log10-transformed breadth and depth values were compared by one-way ANOVA with Sidak's multiple comparisons tests. TCRdb took over this immuneACCESS table, retaining in-frame rearrangements with V and J assigned. Such tables are incomplete; in checked studies, under half of the missing clones stem from an unresolved V gene, and the remainder is unexplained. That table furnishes V, J and clone size, whereas the DNA furnished D and trimming. A total of some 170,000 clones appear in this sample, about nine tenths of them only once. Roughly 4% of the sample is held by the ten biggest clonotypes.

Remarks on this clone: Its antigen is not yet known. Qualities for individual bases were not recorded, and no much larger clone is one base off. Within the sample, other DNA sequences also encode this same CDR3.

The CDR3 sequence holds 10 residues, the cysteine and phenylalanine included. Just CDR3 DNA is preserved here, 30 bases in frame from base 1. CDR1 and CDR2, per the germline V gene, are MDHEN and SYDVKM. V is cut by 6 bases and J by 3 bases, and the space between the germline ends is 3 bases. Taken with the paper, the label for time point translates to: about 28 days (+/-7) after the second vaccine dose. The treatment or condition label corresponds to: meningococcal conjugate vaccine given as trial control. The vaccinee samples were drawn from two UK trials, COV001 and COV002, one of which was a single-blind randomized controlled phase 2/3 trial testing AZD1222 (ChAdOx1 nCoV-19) in healthy adults. For TCRbeta chain sequencing, PBMC samples from trial participants were taken at day 0 and at day 28 after the second dose.

The sample was peripheral blood, taken 28 days after the second dose of the MenACWY control vaccine. The V gene is TRBV28 and the J gene is TRBJ2-7; no D gene call is confident. The receptor was isolated from an adult who received the MenACWY meningococcal vaccine as a control. The bases are TGTGCCAGCAGAGACTACGAGCAGTACTTC. Its protein is CASRDYEQYF.